The 10 T cell receptor beta chains in this list originate from one sample, sequenced in a study of read filtering for tumor transcriptome and immune sequencing. This library used approximately 390 ng RNA and molecular barcoded adaptors spanning alpha/delta and beta/gamma chains. MiXCR was run by TCRdb on the reads, yielding one entry per CDR3 protein. The sample holds 19,000 or so distinct CDR3 sequences; approximately 20% are singletons and the top ten take about 24%. The sample taken for sequencing was a population of CD138-negative cells sorted from bone marrow. Receptors were obtained from a donor aged 40 or older with multiple myeloma.

The rearrangement joins TRBV11-2 to TRBJ1-3, with D perhaps matching TRBD1 (6 bases). Germline CDR1 reads SGHAT; CDR2 reads FQNNGV. The CDR3 is made up of 15 amino acids. Trimming removed 5 bases at V and 7 bases at J, with 18 bases between. The chain's CDR3 is CASSVSGARGNTIYF. In DNA, the CDR3 is TGTGCCAGCAGCGTATCCGGAGCCAGGGGCAACACCATATATTTT. Full variable domain (outside the CDR3, taken from reference TRBV11-2 and TRBJ1-3): EAGVAQSPRYKIIEKRQSVAFWCNPISGHATLYWYQQILGQGPKLLIQFQNNGVVDDSQLPKDRFSAERLKGVDSTLKIQPAKLEDSAVYLCASSVSGARGNTIYFGEGSWLTVV.

This clonotype appeared many times. The chain links TRBV6-4 to TRBJ2-1; TRBD2 matches at 14 bases. The CDR3 is made up of 14 amino acids. V lost 2 bases, J lost 9 bases, and 0 bases stayed unmatched. The germline gives CDR1 MRHNA, CDR2 SNTAGT. This chain's CDR3 is CASSDGTSGSEQFF. The DNA of the CDR3 is TGTGCCAGCAGTGACGGGACTAGCGGGAGTGAGCAGTTCTTC.

This clonotype is labeled medium-sized. Compared with germline, one end of the junction differs, possibly owing to a read error. J is TRBJ2-3 and V is TRBV2; no reliable D call. The CDR3 covers 13 residues. The germline gives CDR1 SNHLY, CDR2 FYNNEI. The CDR3 DNA follows: TGTGCCAGCAGGGAAGGTCAGACAGATACGCAGTATTTT. It encodes CASREGQTDTQYF.

V and J are TRBV7-9 and TRBJ1-1, with D unresolved. The CDR3 is 14 amino acids. Trimming cost V 1 base and J 0 bases, with 6 bases left between them. The germline V gene encodes CDR1 SEHNR and CDR2 FQNEAQ (reference sequence). The CDR3 sequence is CASSLGGLNTEAFF. In DNA form, the CDR3 reads TGTGCCAGCAGCTTAGGAGGCCTGAACACTGAAGCTTTCTTT.

With respect to this clonotype: A single base separates this from a much larger clone, so it may be a read error. The chain uses TRBV29-1 and TRBJ1-1, with 8 bases matching TRBD1. Germline V lookup: CDR1 SQVTM, CDR2 ANQGSEA. The CDR3 consists of 11 residues. This CDR3 is CSTGGNTKAFF. In DNA form, the CDR3 reads TGCAGCACAGGGGGGAACACTAAAGCTTTCTTT.

The rearrangement links TRBV7-2 to TRBJ2-3; D is undetermined. Germline assignment: CDR1 SGHTA and CDR2 FQGNSA. The CDR3 has 13 residues. Trimming stripped 5 bases from V and 2 bases from J, with 8 bases between. CDR3 residues: CASSTRHTDTQYF. The CDR3 coding sequence is TGTGCCAGCAGCACAAGACACACAGATACGCAGTATTTT. Full variable domain (missing parts from reference TRBV7-2 and TRBJ2-3): GAGVSQSPSNKVTEKGKDVELRCDPISGHTALYWYRQSLGQGLEFLIYFQGNSAPDKSGLPSDRFSAERTGGSVSTLTIQRTQQEDSAVYLCASSTRHTDTQYFGPGTRLTVL.

This clonotype is medium-sized within its sample. The V call is TRBV29-1, the J call TRBJ2-1; 12 bases are a match to TRBD2. Losses at the gene ends were 7 bases for V and 4 bases for J; bases not matched to a gene: 5. The CDR3 consists of 14 residues. Germline CDR1 and CDR2: SQVTM and ANQGSEA. CDR3 sequence (DNA): TGCAGCGGACGGACTAGCGGGATGTACAATGAGCAGTTCTTC. Its protein is CSGRTSGMYNEQFF.

This clonotype was seen many times. The chain links TRBV12-3 or TRBV12-4 to TRBJ2-3, with 12 bases matching TRBD1. The length of the CDR3 is 16 residues. With 5 bases clipped from V and 4 bases from J, the junction kept 7 bases outside the gene matches. CDR3 loop: CASSPRGTGGSDTQYF. In nucleotides, the CDR3 is TGTGCCAGCAGTCCACGGGGGACAGGGGGCTCAGATACGCAGTATTTT.

This clonotype was seen a few times. The rearrangement uses TRBV20-1 and TRBJ2-2; possible D gene TRBD1, 7 bases. CDR1 and CDR2 from the germline V gene are DFQATT and SNEGSKA (reference sequence). Trimming stripped 1 base from V and 4 bases from J, with 22 bases between. The length of the CDR3 is 18 residues. In DNA form, the CDR3 reads TGCAGTGCTAGAGGGAGGGGGCTAAGGCTAGAAGCCACCGGGGAGCTGTTTTTT. This encodes CSARGRGLRLEATGELFF.

In this sample, this clonotype turned up a few times. The chain uses TRBV14 and TRBJ2-7; D unclear. The CDR3 is made up of 14 amino acids. The V gene lost 1 base and the J gene lost 2 bases, with 9 bases spanning the gap. The V gene's germline CDR1 is SGHDN and CDR2 FVKESK. Written as DNA, the CDR3 is TGTGCCAGCAGCCAAGTGGCCGGAGCCTACGAGCAGTACTTC. Amino acid sequence: CASSQVAGAYEQYF.